The present entry profiles one T cell receptor (beta chain) with its context. Its antigen is currently unknown. These data are taken from a study of shared clonotypes between healthy human individuals. Study-wide findings and caveats: Naive subsets usually exceeded memory subsets in estimated richness. Generation probabilities were higher for clonotypes shared across all four sorted-subset donors than for unshared ones.

Germline V gives CDR1 GTSNPN, CDR2 SVGIG (reference sequence). Trimming took off 5 bases at V and 9 bases at J, with 14 bases between the two ends. The CDR3 length is 13 residues. On sorted subsets, replicate PCRs used 200 to 250 ng DNA, or tens of thousands of T cell genomes. Using immunoSEQ multiplex PCR, the repertoire was profiled, and TCRdb retains in-frame clones only, with some absent. The sample has some 2 million clones; over 85% are singletons. The material sequenced was naive CD4+ T cells sorted from blood. Sample subset: CD45RA+ positively selected. The sequence was obtained from a man aged 18 to 35 in good health. The V call is TRBV30, the J call TRBJ1-6, with D possibly matching TRBD1 (6 bases). The CDR3 DNA is TGTGCCTGGGGGGGCCCAGGGGTTTCACCCCTCCACTTT. Protein product: CAWGGPGVSPLHF.